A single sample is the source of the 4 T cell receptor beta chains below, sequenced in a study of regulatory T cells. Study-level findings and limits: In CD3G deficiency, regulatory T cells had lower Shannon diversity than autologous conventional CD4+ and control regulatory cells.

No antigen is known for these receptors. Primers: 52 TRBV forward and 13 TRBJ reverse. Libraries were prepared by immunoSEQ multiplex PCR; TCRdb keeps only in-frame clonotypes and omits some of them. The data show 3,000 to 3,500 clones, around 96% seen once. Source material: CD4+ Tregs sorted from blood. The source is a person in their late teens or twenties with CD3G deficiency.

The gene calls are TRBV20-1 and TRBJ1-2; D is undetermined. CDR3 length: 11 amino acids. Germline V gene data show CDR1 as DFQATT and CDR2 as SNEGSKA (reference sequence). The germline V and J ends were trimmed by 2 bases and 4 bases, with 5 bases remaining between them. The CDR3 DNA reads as TGCAGTGCTAGAATAGCCTATGGCTACACCTTC. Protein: CSARIAYGYTF.

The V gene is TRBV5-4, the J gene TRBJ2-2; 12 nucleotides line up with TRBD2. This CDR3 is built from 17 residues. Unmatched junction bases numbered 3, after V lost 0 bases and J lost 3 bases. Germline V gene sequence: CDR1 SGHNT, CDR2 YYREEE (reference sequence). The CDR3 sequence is CASSLGGLAGYTGELFF. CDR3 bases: TGTGCCAGCAGCTTGGGGGGACTAGCGGGTTACACCGGGGAGCTGTTTTTT.

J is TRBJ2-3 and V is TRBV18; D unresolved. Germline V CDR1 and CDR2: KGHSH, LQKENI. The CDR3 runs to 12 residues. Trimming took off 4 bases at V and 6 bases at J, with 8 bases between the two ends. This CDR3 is CASSHSMDTQYF. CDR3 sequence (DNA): TGTGCCAGCTCACACTCCATGGATACGCAGTATTTT.

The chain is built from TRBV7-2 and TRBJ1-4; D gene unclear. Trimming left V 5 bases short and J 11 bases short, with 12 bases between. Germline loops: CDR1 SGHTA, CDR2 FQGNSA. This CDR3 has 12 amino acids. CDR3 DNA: TGTGCCAGCAGCCCCGTGGGGAGGAAACTGTTTTTT. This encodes CASSPVGRKLFF.